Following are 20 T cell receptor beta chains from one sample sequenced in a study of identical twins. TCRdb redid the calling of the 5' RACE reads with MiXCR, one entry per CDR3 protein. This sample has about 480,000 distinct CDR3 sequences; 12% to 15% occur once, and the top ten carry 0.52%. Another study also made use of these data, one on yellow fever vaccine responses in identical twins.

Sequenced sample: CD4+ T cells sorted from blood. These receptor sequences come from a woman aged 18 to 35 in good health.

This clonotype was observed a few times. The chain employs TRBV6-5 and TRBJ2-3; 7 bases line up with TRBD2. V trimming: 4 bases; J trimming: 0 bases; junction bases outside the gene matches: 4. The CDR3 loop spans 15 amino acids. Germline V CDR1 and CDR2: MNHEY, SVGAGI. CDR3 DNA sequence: TGTGCCAGCAGTTCCCTAGCGGCTAGCACAGATACGCAGTATTTT. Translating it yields CASSSLAASTDTQYF.

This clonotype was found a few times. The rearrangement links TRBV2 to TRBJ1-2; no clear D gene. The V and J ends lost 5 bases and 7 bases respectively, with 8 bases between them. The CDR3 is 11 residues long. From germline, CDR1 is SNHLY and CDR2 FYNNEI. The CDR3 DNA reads TGTGCCAGCAGTCGGAGCGGTGGCTACACCTTC. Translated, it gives CASSRSGGYTF. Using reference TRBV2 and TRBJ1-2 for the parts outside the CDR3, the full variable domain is EPEVTQTPSHQVTQMGQEVILRCVPISNHLYFYWYRQILGQKVEFLVSFYNNEISEKSEIFDDQFSVERPDGSNFTLKIRSTKLEDSAMYFCASSRSGGYTFGSGTRLTVV.

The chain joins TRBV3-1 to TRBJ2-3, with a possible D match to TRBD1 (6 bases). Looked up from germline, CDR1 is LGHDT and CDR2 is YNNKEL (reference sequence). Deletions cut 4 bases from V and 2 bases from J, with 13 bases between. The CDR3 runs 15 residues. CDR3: CASSRRDTITDTQYF. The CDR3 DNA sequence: TGTGCCAGCAGCCGCCGGGACACCATCACAGATACGCAGTATTTT.

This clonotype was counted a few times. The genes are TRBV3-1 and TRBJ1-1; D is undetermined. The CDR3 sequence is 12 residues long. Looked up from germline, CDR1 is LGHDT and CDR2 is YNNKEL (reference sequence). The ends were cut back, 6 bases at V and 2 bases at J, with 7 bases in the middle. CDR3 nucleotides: TGTGCCAGCAGTGACATTAACACTGAAGCTTTCTTT. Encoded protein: CASSDINTEAFF.

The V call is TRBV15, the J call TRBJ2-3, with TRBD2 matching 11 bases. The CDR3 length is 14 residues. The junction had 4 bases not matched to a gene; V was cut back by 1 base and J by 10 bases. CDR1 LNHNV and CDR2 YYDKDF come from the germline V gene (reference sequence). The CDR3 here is CATSRVGSGGAQYF. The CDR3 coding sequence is TGTGCCACCAGCAGAGTAGGTAGCGGGGGGGCGCAGTATTTT.

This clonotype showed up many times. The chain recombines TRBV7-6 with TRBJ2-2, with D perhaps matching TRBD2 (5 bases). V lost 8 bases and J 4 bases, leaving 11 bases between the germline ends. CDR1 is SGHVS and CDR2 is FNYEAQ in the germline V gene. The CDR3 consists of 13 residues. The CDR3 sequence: CASRRAGTGELFF. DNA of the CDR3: TGTGCCAGCCGCCGCGCGGGCACCGGGGAGCTGTTTTTT.

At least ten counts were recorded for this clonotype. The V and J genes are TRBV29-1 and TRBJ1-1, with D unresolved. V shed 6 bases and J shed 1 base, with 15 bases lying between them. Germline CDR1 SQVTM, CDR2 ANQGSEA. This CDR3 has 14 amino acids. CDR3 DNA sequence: TGCAGCGTCCCCACAACCCTTTCGAACACTGAAGCTTTCTTT. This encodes CSVPTTLSNTEAFF.

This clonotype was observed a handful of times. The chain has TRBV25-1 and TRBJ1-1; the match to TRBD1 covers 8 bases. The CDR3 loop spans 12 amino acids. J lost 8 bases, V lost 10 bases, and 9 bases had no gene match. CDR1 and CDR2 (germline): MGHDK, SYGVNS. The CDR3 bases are TGTGCCACAAGTCAGGGGGCTGGAGAAGCTTTCTTT. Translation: CATSQGAGEAFF.

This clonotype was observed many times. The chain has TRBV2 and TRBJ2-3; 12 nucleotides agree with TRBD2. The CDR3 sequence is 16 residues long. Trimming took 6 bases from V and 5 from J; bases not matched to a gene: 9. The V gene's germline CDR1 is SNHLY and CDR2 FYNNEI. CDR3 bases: TGTGCCAGCAGCGCCGGACTAGCGGGGCAGAAAGATACGCAGTATTTT. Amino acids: CASSAGLAGQKDTQYF.

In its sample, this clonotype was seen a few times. The CDR3 loop is CSVARLAGVGTYEQYF. In DNA form, the CDR3 reads TGCAGCGTCGCCAGACTAGCGGGAGTTGGAACCTACGAGCAGTACTTC. The chain couples TRBV29-1 to TRBJ2-7; 12 bases are a match to TRBD2. J lost 2 bases, V lost 6 bases, and 11 bases had no gene match. CDR1 is SQVTM and CDR2 is ANQGSEA in the germline V gene. The CDR3 runs to 16 residues.

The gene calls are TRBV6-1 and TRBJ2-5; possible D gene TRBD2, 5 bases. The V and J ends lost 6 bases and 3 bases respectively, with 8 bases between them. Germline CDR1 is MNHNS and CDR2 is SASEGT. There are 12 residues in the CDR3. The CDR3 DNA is TGTGCCAGCAGCTGGGGAGAAGAGACCCAGTACTTC. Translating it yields CASSWGEETQYF.

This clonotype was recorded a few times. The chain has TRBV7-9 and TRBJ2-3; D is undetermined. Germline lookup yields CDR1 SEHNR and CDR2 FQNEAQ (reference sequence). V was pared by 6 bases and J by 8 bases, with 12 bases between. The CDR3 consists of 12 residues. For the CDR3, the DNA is TGTGCCAGCAGTCCCGCTGTAGCTACGCAGTATTTT. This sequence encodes CASSPAVATQYF.

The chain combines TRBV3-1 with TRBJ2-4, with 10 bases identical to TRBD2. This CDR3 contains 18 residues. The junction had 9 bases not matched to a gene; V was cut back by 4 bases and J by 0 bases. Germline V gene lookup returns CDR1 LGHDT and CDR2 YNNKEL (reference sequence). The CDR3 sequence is CASSPLQRGGLAKNIQYF. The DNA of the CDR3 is TGTGCCAGCAGCCCTCTCCAGCGGGGGGGCTTAGCCAAAAACATTCAGTACTTC. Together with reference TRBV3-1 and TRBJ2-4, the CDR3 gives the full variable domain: DTAVSQTPKYLVTQMGNDKSIKCEQNLGHDTMYWYKQDSKKFLKIMFSYNNKELIINETVPNRFSPKSPDKAHLNLHINSLELGDSAVYFCASSPLQRGGLAKNIQYFGAGTRLSVL.

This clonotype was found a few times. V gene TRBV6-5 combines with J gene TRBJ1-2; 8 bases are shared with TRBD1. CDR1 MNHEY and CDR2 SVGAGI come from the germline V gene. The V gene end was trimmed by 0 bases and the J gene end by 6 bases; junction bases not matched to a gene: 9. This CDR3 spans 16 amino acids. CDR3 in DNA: TGTGCCAGCAGTTACTCCTCCCGGACAGGGATCGATGGCTACACCTTC. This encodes CASSYSSRTGIDGYTF.

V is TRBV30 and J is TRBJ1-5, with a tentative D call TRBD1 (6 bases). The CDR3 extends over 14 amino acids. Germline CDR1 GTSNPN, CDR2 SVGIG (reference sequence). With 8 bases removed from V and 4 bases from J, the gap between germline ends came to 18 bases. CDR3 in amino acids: CAGGGGGGNQPQHF. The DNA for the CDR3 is TGTGCCGGAGGGGGGGGCGGCGGGAATCAGCCCCAGCATTTT. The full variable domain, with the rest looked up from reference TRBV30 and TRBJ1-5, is SQTIHQWPATLVQPVGSPLSLECTVEGTSNPNLYWYRQAAGRGLQLLFYSVGIGQISSEVPQNLSASRPQDRQFILSSKKLLLSDSGFYLCAGGGGGGNQPQHFGDGTRLSIL.

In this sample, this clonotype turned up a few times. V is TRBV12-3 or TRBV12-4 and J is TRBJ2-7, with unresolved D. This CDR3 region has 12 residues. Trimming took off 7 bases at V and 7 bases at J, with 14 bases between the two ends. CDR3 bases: TGTGCCAGCACCTTAGAATTGTGGGAGCAGTACTTC. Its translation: CASTLELWEQYF.

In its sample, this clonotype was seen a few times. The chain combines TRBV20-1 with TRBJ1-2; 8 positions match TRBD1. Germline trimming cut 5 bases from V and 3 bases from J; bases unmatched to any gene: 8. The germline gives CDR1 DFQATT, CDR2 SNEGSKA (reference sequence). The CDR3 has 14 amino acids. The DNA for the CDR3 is TGCAGTGCTCGAGCAGGGGGCGCGGACTATGGCTACACCTTC. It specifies CSARAGGADYGYTF.

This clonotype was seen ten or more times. The CDR3 protein is CASSFAGGNTEAFF. The CDR3 bases are TGCGCCAGCAGCTTCGCAGGGGGGAACACTGAAGCTTTCTTT. The chain links TRBV5-1 to TRBJ1-1; 7 nucleotides agree with TRBD1. The CDR3 is 14 residues long. V lost 2 bases to trimming and J lost 1 base; unmatched junction nucleotides: 2. The germline V gene has CDR1 SGHRS and CDR2 YFSETQ.

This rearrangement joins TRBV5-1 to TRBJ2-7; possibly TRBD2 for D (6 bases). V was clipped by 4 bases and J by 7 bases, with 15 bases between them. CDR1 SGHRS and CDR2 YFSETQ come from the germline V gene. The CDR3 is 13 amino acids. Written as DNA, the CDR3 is TGCGCCAGCAGCATAAAGGTGCGGGATGAGCAGTACTTC. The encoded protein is CASSIKVRDEQYF.

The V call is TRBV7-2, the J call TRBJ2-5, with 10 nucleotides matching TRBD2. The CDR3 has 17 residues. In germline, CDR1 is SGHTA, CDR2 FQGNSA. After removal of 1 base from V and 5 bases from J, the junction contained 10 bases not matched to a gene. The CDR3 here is CASSLVASGGFRETQYF. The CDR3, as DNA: TGTGCCAGCAGCTTAGTGGCTAGCGGGGGATTCAGGGAGACCCAGTACTTC.